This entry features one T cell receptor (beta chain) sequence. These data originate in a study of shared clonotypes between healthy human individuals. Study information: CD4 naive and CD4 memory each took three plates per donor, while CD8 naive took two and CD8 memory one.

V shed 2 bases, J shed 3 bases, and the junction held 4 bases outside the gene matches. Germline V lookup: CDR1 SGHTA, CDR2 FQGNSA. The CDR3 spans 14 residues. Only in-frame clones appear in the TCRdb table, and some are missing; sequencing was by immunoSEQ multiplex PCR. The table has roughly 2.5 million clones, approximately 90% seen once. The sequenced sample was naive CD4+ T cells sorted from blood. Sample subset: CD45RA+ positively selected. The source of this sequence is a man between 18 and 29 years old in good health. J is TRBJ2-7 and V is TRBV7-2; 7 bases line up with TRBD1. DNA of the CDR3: TGTGCCAGCAGCTTACGGACAGGAGTCTACGAGCAGTACTTC. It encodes CASSLRTGVYEQYF.